In its sample, the clone carrying this T cell receptor beta chain was seen once. The PCR used 60 Vbeta and 13 Jbeta primers. Sequencing used immunoSEQ multiplex PCR; TCRdb keeps in-frame clones, though not all of them. The table lists roughly 93,000 clones, roughly 77% of them singletons. This sample is drawn from a study of cytomegalovirus exposure and HLA in healthy donors. The V end lost 1 base, the J end lost 11 bases, and 11 bases lay between the germline ends. CDR1 DFQATT and CDR2 SNEGSKA come from the germline V gene (reference sequence). The length of the CDR3 is 11 residues. The source of this sequence is a man aged 25-45 years in good health and CMV-seronegative. The rearrangement links TRBV20-1 to TRBJ1-1, with D tentatively TRBD1 (6 bases). The specimen was PBMCs. CDR3 protein: CSARGDIRAFF. DNA for the CDR3: TGCAGTGCTAGAGGGGACATCAGGGCTTTCTTT.